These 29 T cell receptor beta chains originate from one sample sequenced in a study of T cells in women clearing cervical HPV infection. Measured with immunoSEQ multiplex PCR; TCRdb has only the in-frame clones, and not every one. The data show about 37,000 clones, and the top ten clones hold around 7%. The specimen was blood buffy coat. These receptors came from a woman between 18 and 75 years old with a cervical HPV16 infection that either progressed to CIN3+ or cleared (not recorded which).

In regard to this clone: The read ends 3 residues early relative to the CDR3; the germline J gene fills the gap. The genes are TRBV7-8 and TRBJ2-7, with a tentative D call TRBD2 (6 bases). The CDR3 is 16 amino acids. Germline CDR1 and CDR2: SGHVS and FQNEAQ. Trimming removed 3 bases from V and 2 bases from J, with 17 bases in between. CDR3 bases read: TGTGCCAGCAGCTTGGAGGCGAGCGGGTTCGCCTACGAG. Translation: CASSLEASGFAYE. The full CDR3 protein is CASSLEASGFAYEQYF.

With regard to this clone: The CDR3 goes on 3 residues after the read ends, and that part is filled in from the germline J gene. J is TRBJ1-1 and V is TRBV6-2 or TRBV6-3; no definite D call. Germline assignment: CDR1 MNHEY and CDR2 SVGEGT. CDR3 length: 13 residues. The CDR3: CASSQLAGHGAFF. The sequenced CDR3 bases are TGTGCCAGCAGCCAACTAGCGGGTCACGGA.

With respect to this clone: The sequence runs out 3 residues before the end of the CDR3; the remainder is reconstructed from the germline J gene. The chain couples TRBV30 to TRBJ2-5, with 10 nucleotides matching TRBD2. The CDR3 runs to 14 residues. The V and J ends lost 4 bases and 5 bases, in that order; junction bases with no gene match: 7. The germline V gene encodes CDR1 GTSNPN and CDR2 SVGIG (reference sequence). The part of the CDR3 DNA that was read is TGTGCCTGGATGGCAGCGGGAGGGCCGGAGACC. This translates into CAWMAAGGPET. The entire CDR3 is CAWMAAGGPETQYF. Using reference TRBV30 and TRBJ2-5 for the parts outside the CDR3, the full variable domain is SQTIHQWPATLVQPVGSPLSLECTVEGTSNPNLYWYRQAAGRGLQLLFYSVGIGQISSEVPQNLSASRPQDRQFILSSKKLLLSDSGFYLCAWMAAGGPETQYFGPGTRLLVL.

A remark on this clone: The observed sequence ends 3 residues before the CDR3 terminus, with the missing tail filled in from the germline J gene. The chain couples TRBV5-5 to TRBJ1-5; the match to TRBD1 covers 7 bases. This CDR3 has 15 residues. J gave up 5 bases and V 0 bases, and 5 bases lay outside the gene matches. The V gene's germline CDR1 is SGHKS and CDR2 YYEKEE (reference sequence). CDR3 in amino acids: CASSLEQGVHQPQHF. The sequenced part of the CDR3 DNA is TGTGCCAGCAGCTTGGAGCAGGGGGTCCATCAGCCC.

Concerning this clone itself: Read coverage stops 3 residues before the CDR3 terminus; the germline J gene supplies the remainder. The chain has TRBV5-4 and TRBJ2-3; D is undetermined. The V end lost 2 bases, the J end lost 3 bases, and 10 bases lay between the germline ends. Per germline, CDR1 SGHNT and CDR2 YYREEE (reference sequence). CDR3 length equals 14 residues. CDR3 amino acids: CASSFRIGTDTQYF. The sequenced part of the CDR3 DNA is TGTGCCAGCAGCTTCAGGATTGGTACAGATACG.

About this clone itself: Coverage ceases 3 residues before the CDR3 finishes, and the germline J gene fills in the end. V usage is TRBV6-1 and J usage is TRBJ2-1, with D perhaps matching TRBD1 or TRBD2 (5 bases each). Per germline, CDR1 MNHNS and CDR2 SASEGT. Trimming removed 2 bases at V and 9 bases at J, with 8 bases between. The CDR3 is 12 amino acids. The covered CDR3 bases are TGTGCCAGCAGTGAAATGAGGGGTGAG. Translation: CASSEMRGE. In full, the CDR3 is CASSEMRGEQFF.

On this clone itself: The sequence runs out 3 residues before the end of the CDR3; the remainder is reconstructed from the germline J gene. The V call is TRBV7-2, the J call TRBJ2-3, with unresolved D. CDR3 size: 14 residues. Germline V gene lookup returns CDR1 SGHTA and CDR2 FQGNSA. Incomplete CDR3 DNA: TGTGCCAGCAGCTTACAGTCCTCTCAAGAGACG. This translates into CASSLQSSQET. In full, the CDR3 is CASSLQSSQETQYF.

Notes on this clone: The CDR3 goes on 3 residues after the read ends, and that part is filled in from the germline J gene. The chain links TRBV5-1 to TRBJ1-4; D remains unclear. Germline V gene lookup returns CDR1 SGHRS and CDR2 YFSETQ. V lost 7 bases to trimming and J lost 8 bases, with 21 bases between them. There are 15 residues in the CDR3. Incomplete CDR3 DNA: TGCGCCAGCTCAAGCCGCGGGGAAAGAGACGAAAAA. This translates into CASSSRGERDEK. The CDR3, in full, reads CASSSRGERDEKLFF.

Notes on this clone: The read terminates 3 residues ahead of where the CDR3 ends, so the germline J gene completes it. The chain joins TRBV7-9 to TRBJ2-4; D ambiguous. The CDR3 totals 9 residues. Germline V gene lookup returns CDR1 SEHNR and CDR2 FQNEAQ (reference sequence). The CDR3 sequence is CAIQDGQYF. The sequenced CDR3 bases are TGTGCCATTCAGGATGGT.

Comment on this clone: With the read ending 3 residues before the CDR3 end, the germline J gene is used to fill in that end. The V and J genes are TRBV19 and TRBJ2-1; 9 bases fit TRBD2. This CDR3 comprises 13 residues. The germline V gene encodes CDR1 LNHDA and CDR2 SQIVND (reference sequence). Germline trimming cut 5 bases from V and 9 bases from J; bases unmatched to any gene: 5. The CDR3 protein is CASSFQAGGEQFF. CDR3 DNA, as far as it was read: TGTGCCAGTAGTTTCCAAGCGGGAGGTGAG.

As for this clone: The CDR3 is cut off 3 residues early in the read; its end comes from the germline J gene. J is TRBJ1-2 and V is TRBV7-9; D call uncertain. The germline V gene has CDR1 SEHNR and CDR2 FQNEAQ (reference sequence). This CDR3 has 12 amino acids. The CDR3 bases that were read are TGTGCCAGCAGCTATACAGTAAGAGAC. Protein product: CASSYTVRD. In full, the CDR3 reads CASSYTVRDYTF.

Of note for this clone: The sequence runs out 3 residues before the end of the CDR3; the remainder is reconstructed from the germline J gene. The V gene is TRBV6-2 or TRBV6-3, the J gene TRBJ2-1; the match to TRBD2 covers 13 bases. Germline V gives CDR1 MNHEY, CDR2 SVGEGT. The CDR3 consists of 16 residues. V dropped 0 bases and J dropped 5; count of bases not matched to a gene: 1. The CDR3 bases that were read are TGTGCCAGCAGTTACTCCGGGACTAGCGGGAACAATGAG. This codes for CASSYSGTSGNNE. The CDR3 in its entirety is CASSYSGTSGNNEQFF.

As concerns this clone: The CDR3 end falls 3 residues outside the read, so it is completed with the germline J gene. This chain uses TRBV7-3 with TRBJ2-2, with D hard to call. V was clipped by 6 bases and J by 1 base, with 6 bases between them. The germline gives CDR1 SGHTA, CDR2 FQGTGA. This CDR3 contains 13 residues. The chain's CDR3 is CASRTGNTGELFF. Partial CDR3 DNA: TGTGCCAGCAGGACTGGGAACACCGGGGAG.

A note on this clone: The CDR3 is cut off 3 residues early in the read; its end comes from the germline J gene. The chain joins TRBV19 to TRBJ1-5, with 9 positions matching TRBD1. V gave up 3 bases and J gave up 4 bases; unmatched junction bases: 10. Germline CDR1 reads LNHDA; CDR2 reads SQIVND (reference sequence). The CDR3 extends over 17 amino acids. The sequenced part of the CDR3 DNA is TGTGCCAGTAGTATCAGTCCCGGGACAGGGAATAATCAGCCC. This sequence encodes CASSISPGTGNNQP. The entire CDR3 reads CASSISPGTGNNQPQHF.

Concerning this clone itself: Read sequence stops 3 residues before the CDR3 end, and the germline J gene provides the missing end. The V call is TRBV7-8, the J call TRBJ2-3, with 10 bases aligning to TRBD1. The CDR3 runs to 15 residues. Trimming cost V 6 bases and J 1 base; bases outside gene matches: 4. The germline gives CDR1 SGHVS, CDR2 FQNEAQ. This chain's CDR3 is CASRTGGRGTDTQYF. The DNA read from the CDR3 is TGTGCCAGCAGGACAGGGGGCAGGGGCACAGATACG.

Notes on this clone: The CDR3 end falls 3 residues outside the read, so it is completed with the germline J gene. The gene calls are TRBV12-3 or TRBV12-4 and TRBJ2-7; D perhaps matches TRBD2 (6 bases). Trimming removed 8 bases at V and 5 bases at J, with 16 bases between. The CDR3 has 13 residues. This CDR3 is CASPGLNPHEQYF. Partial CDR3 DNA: TGTGCCAGCCCGGGACTTAACCCTCACGAG.

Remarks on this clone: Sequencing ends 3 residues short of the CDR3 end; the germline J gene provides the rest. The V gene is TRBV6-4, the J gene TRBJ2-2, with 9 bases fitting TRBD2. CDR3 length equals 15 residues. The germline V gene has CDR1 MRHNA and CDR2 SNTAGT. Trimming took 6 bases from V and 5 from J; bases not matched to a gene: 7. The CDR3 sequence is CASSGTSRGTGELFF. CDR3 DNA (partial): TGTGCCAGCAGCGGGACTAGCCGAGGGACCGGGGAG.

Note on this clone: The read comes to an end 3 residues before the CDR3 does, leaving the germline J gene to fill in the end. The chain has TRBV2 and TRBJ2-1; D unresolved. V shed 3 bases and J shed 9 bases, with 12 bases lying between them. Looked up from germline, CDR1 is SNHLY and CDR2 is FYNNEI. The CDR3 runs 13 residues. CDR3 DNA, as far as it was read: TGTGCCAGCAGTGAGAGTTGGCGGCGTGAG. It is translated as CASSESWRRE. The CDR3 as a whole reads CASSESWRREQFF. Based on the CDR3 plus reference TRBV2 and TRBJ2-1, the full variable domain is EPEVTQTPSHQVTQMGQEVILRCVPISNHLYFYWYRQILGQKVEFLVSFYNNEISEKSEIFDDQFSVERPDGSNFTLKIRSTKLEDSAMYFCASSESWRREQFFGPGTRLTVL.

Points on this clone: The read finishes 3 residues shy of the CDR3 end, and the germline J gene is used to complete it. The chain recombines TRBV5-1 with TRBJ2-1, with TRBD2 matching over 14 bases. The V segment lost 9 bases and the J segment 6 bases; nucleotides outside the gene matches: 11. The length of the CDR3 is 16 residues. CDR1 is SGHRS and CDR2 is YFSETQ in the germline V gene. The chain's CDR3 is CATSTPGLAGVNEQFF. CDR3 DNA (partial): TGCGCCACCTCAACACCGGGACTAGCGGGAGTCAATGAG. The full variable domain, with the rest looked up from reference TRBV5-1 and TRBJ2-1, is KAGVTQTPRYLIKTRGQQVTLSCSPISGHRSVSWYQQTPGQGLQFLFEYFSETQRNKGNFPGRFSGRQFSNSRSEMNVSTLELGDSALYLCATSTPGLAGVNEQFFGPGTRLTVL.

The CDR3 DNA, read in part, is TGTGCCAGCAGCTACCCGCCACAGGGGAATGAAAAG. As protein: CASSYPPQGNEK. The whole CDR3 region reads CASSYPPQGNEKLFF. The V call is TRBV7-9, the J call TRBJ2-2, with 7 positions matching TRBD1. With the read ending 3 residues before the CDR3 end, the germline J gene is used to fill in that end. The CDR3 has 15 amino acids. Germline CDR1 and CDR2: SEHNR and FQNEAQ (reference sequence).

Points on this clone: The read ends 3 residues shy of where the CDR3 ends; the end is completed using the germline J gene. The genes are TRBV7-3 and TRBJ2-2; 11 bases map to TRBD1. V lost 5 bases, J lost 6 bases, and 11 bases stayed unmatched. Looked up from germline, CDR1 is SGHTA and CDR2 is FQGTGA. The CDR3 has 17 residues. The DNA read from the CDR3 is TGTGCCAGCAGCCCTACACCGGGACAGGGGGTGTCCGGGGAG. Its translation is CASSPTPGQGVSGE. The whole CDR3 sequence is CASSPTPGQGVSGELFF.

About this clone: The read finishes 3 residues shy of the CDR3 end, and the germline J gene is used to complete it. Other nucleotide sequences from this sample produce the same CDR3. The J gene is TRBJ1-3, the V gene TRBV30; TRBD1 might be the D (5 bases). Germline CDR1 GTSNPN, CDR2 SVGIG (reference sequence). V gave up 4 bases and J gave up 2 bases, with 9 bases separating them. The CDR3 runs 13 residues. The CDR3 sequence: CAWKQGAGNTIYF. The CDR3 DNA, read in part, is TGTGCCTGGAAGCAGGGAGCTGGAAACACC.

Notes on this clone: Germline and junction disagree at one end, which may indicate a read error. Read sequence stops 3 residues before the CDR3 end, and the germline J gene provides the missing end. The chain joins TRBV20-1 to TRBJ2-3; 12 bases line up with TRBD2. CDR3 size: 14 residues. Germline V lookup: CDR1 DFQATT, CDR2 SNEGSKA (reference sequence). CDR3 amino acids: CSSSGGARTDTQYF. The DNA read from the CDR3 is TGCAGTTCTAGCGGGGGGGCGAGAACAGATACG.

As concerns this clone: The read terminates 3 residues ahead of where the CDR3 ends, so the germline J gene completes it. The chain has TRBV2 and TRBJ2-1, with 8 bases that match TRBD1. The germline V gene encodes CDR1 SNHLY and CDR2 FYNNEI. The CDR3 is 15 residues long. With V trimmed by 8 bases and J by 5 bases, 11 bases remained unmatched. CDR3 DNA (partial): TGTGCCAGCGGGGGAGACAGGGGTGACAACAATGAG. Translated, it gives CASGGDRGDNNE. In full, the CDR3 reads CASGGDRGDNNEQFF.

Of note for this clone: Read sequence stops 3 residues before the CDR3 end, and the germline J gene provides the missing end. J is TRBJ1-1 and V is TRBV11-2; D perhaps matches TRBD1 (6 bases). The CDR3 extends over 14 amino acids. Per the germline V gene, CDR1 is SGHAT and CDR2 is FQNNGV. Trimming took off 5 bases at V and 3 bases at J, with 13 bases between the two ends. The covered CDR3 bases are TGTGCCAGCAGCCCTTACAGGGAGGACACTGAA. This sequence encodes CASSPYREDTE. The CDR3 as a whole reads CASSPYREDTEAFF.

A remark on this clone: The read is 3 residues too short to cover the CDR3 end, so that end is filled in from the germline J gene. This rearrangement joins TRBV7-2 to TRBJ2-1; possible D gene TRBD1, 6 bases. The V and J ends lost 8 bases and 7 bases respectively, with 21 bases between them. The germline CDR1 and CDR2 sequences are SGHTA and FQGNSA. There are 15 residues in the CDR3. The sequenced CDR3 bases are TGTGCCAGCCGACGCCCTGGACAGAGGCCTAATGAG. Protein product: CASRRPGQRPNE. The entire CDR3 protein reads CASRRPGQRPNEQFF.

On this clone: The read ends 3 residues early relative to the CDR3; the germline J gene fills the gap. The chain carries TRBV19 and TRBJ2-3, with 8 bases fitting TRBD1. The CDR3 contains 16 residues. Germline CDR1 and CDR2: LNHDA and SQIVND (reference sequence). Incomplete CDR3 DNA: TGTGCCAGTAGTACCAAGACAGGGGAAGGCAATCAGCCG. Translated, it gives CASSTKTGEGNQP. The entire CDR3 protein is CASSTKTGEGNQPQYF.

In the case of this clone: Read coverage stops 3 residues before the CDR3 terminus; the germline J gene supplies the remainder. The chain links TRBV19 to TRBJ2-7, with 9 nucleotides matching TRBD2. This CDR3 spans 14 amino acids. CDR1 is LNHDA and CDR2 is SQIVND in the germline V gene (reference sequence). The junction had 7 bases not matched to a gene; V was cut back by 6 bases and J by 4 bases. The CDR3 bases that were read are TGTGCCAGTAGCTCTAGCGGGATACGATACGAG. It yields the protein CASSSSGIRYE. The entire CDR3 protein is CASSSSGIRYEQYF.

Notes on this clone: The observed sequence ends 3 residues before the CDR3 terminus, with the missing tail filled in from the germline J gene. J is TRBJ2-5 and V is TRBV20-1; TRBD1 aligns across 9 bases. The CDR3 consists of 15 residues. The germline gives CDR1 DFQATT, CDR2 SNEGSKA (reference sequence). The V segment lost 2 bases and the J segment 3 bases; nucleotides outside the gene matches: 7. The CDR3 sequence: CSARQMGQGKETQYF. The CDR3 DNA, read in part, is TGCAGTGCTAGACAAATGGGACAGGGAAAAGAGACC.